Listed below are T cell receptor beta chains from one sample, sequenced in a study of shared clonotypes between healthy human individuals. The repertoire was sequenced with immunoSEQ multiplex PCR; TCRdb's copy has only in-frame clones and lacks some. The sample records about 520,000 clones, 81% being singletons. The sequenced sample was PBMCs. The receptors stem from a woman in her thirties or forties in good health. Some clones in this sample may be carry-over from other donors' samples. Each CDR3 is given with its conserved first and last residue. The D gene is left open where the match is weak. Not every row has a clone size; where given, it reads once, few, many or a size class.

cdr3_nt	cdr3_aa	j_call	v_call	clone_size	d_call
TGCGCCAGCAGCTTGACCGGACAGACGAACACCGGGGAGCTGTTTTTT	CASSLTGQTNTGELFF	TRBJ2-2	TRBV5-1	-	-
TGTGCCAGCAGTCGACAGGAAAAACTGTTTTTT	CASSRQEKLFF	TRBJ1-4	TRBV6-6	-	-
TGCAGCGTTGCGATCACAGGGGGCGTGGAGCAGTACTTC	CSVAITGGVEQYF	TRBJ2-7	TRBV29-1	once	TRBD1
TGTGCCAGCAGTGACTTAGCGGGAGGGCCTGATACGCAGTATTTT	CASSDLAGGPDTQYF	TRBJ2-3	TRBV6-4	many	TRBD2
TGTGCCAGCAGCTTTGGACAGGGGCTCTACGAGCAGTACTTC	CASSFGQGLYEQYF	TRBJ2-7	TRBV7-9	-	TRBD1
TGTGCCAGCAGCTTGGGGGGAACCACCGGGGAGCTGTTTTTT	CASSLGGTTGELFF	TRBJ2-2	TRBV5-6	few	-
TGTGCCAGCAGACCACTCATACTTAACTATGGCTACACCTTC	CASRPLILNYGYTF	TRBJ1-2	TRBV6-1	-	-
TGTGCCAGCAGCCGAACCCGGATTAGCGGAGAGAGCTCCTACGAGCAGTACTTC	CASSRTRISGESSYEQYF	TRBJ2-7	TRBV27	-	-
TGTGCCCACAGACTAGCGACCGACACCGGGGAGCTGTTTTTT	CAHRLATDTGELFF	TRBJ2-2	TRBV10-3	-	TRBD2
TGCGCCAGCAGCTTTGGCGGAGAGACCCAGTACTTC	CASSFGGETQYF	TRBJ2-5	TRBV5-1	-	-
TGTGCCAGCAGCTTAGCGGGAGGGACCCAAACCTACGAGCAGTACTTC	CASSLAGGTQTYEQYF	TRBJ2-7	TRBV7-8	-	TRBD2
TGTGCCAGCAGCGTATCGGGACTAGCGGGAGGGCACGACGAGCAGTACTTC	CASSVSGLAGGHDEQYF	TRBJ2-7	TRBV9	-	TRBD2
TGTGCCACCCGGAGATTGAGCGGGAGTGGTGGGTCCTACGAGCAGTACTTC	CATRRLSGSGGSYEQYF	TRBJ2-7	TRBV27	-	TRBD2
TGTGCCAGCAGAGACACAGGGGCCGCCTATGGCTACACCTTC	CASRDTGAAYGYTF	TRBJ1-2	TRBV2	few	TRBD1
TGTGCCAGCAGCCGACAGGCAGCAGATACGCAGTATTTT	CASSRQAADTQYF	TRBJ2-3	TRBV6-5	-	-
TGCAGCGCGGAGGGTACCAGCACAGATACGCAGTATTTT	CSAEGTSTDTQYF	TRBJ2-3	TRBV29-1	-	-
TGTGCCAGCAGTACCACGACGGGACGCGAGGCTGGCTACACCTTC	CASSTTTGREAGYTF	TRBJ1-2	TRBV28	-	-
TGTGCCAGCAGGTATCACAGGGCAGATACGCAGTATTTT	CASRYHRADTQYF	TRBJ2-3	TRBV27	many	-
TGTGCCAGCAGCCCCAGACTAGCGGGCACAGATACGCAGTATTTT	CASSPRLAGTDTQYF	TRBJ2-3	TRBV7-2	-	TRBD2
TGTGCCAGCAGCCCTTGGGGGAGAGGGGGCCCCCTATACAATGAGCAGTTCTTC	CASSPWGRGGPLYNEQFF	TRBJ2-1	TRBV7-9	-	TRBD1
TGTGCCAGCAGTTACGCGGGGGCGGACCTCACAGATACGCAGTATTTT	CASSYAGADLTDTQYF	TRBJ2-3	TRBV6-5	-	-
TGTGCCAGCAGTTTGGGCAATAGCTATGGCTACACCTTC	CASSLGNSYGYTF	TRBJ1-2	TRBV28	once	-
TGTGCCAGCAGCGTAGCGGGAGGTTACTCCTACAATGAGCAGTTCTTC	CASSVAGGYSYNEQFF	TRBJ2-1	TRBV9	few	TRBD2
TGTGCCAGCAGTGAAGCGGAAATATACGAGCAGTACTTC	CASSEAEIYEQYF	TRBJ2-7	TRBV6-1	-	-
TGCGCCAGCAGCTTGACCACTGGCTCTGGGGCCAACGTCCTGACTTTC	CASSLTTGSGANVLTF	TRBJ2-6	TRBV5-1	few	-
TGTGCCAGCAGTGAGATGGGTTTCGACAAAAACATTCAGTACTTC	CASSEMGFDKNIQYF	TRBJ2-4	TRBV6-1	-	-
TGTGCCAGCCGGCTATTACAAGAGACCCAGTACTTC	CASRLLQETQYF	TRBJ2-5	TRBV11-2	-	-
TGTGCCAGCAGGGGGGACTTAACGCAGTATTTT	CASRGDLTQYF	TRBJ2-3	TRBV6-5	many	-
TGTGCCAGCAGCCGGACCCTACTCGGTGAAAAACTGTTTTTT	CASSRTLLGEKLFF	TRBJ1-4	TRBV28	-	-
TGTGCCAGCAGGCGGACTAGCGGCTACGAGCAGTACTTC	CASRRTSGYEQYF	TRBJ2-7	TRBV28	-	TRBD2
TGTGCCAGCAGCGGGGACCCCCTATCCTACGAGCAGTACTTC	CASSGDPLSYEQYF	TRBJ2-7	TRBV7-2	-	-
TGTGCCATCAGGGAAGCGGGAGGCGAGCAGTACTTC	CAIREAGGEQYF	TRBJ2-7	TRBV10-3	-	TRBD2
TGTGCCAGCAGCGCACAATCAGATACGCAGTATTTT	CASSAQSDTQYF	TRBJ2-3	TRBV5-4	few	-
TGTGCCAGCAGCTTGAGGCCAGGCACAGATACGCAGTATTTT	CASSLRPGTDTQYF	TRBJ2-3	TRBV5-5	once	-
TGTGCCAGCTCACCACTCTCACAGGGGGAGACCCAGTACTTC	CASSPLSQGETQYF	TRBJ2-5	TRBV18	-	TRBD1
TGCGCCAGCAGCTTGGGAGGACCCGGAAACACCATATATTTT	CASSLGGPGNTIYF	TRBJ1-3	TRBV5-1	-	-
TGCGCCAGCAGCTTGGCAGGGGGAGTGGGCGAGCAGTACTTC	CASSLAGGVGEQYF	TRBJ2-7	TRBV5-1	-	TRBD1
TGTGCCAGCAGCCCCGGGACCCCAGGGACCCAGTACTTC	CASSPGTPGTQYF	TRBJ2-5	TRBV5-6	-	-
TGTGCCAGCAGCTTAAGATCAGGGGGCGGCCAGCCCCAGCATTTT	CASSLRSGGGQPQHF	TRBJ1-5	TRBV7-2	-	TRBD1
TGTGCCAGCAGCTTAGCACCGGGGACAGGGACTGGAAACACCATATATTTT	CASSLAPGTGTGNTIYF	TRBJ1-3	TRBV7-2	-	TRBD1
TGTGCCAGTAGTATGGGCGGGAGAAGAGGAAACATTCAGTACTTC	CASSMGGRRGNIQYF	TRBJ2-4	TRBV19	once	TRBD2